These T cell receptor beta chains were read from a single sample in a study of beta chain features in type 1 diabetes. Method: immunoSEQ multiplex PCR; TCRdb's copy keeps in-frame clones and lacks some. This sample yields 150,000 or so clones, of which about 50% are seen a single time; 0.35% to 0.5% belongs to the top ten. Sequenced: Tregs from blood. Receptor source: a man younger than 35 in good health. Both conserved end residues are part of each CDR3. Fields, in order: V gene, J gene, D gene, clone size, CDR3 DNA, CDR3 protein. A D gene is named only where the DNA matches it firmly. Size is stated for part of the rows, as once, few or many counts, or as a class when the clone is expanded.

v_gene: TRBV6-4; j_gene: TRBJ2-3; d_gene: TRBD2; abundance: -; CDR3nt: TGTGCCAGCAGTGATTGGGGGGGGTATTTT; CDR3aa: CASSDWGGYF
v_gene: TRBV15; j_gene: TRBJ1-4; d_gene: TRBD1; abundance: -; CDR3nt: TGTGCCACCAGCAGACACCCCCGGGACAGGGGTGAAAAACTGTTTTTT; CDR3aa: CATSRHPRDRGEKLFF
v_gene: TRBV19; j_gene: TRBJ1-2; d_gene: -; abundance: few; CDR3nt: TGTGCCAGTAGTCTTGACAGAATTCTTCCCTATGGCTACACCTTC; CDR3aa: CASSLDRILPYGYTF
v_gene: TRBV28; j_gene: TRBJ2-7; d_gene: -; abundance: few; CDR3nt: TGTGCCAGCAGTCCATACGGGGACTGGAACTCCTACGAGCAGTACTTC; CDR3aa: CASSPYGDWNSYEQYF
v_gene: TRBV9; j_gene: TRBJ1-2; d_gene: -; abundance: -; CDR3nt: TGTGCCAGCAAATCGGGTTTTCGTGGCTACACCTTC; CDR3aa: CASKSGFRGYTF
v_gene: TRBV7-9; j_gene: TRBJ1-6; d_gene: TRBD1; abundance: -; CDR3nt: TGTGCCAGCAGCTCCGACCCCGGGACAGGGACTTCACCCCTCCACTTT; CDR3aa: CASSSDPGTGTSPLHF
v_gene: TRBV11-2; j_gene: TRBJ2-1; d_gene: -; abundance: -; CDR3nt: TGTGCCAGCAGCTTAGTGGGCAGGGTAGACAATGAGCAGTTCTTC; CDR3aa: CASSLVGRVDNEQFF
v_gene: TRBV28; j_gene: TRBJ2-2; d_gene: -; abundance: -; CDR3nt: TGTGCCAGCAGCCCGTGGGAGAAGAACACCGGGGAGCTGTTTTTT; CDR3aa: CASSPWEKNTGELFF
v_gene: TRBV18; j_gene: TRBJ1-5; d_gene: TRBD1; abundance: -; CDR3nt: TGTGCCAGCTCAGCGACAGGGCAGAGCAATCAGCCCCAGCATTTT; CDR3aa: CASSATGQSNQPQHF
v_gene: TRBV7-8; j_gene: TRBJ2-7; d_gene: -; abundance: -; CDR3nt: TGTGCCAGCAGCTTCCACTACGAGCAGTACTTC; CDR3aa: CASSFHYEQYF
v_gene: TRBV29-1; j_gene: TRBJ2-7; d_gene: TRBD2; abundance: few; CDR3nt: TGCAGCGTTGAAACCCCCGCGACTAGCCGCCCCTACGAGCAGTACTTC; CDR3aa: CSVETPATSRPYEQYF
v_gene: TRBV18; j_gene: TRBJ1-2; d_gene: TRBD1; abundance: few; CDR3nt: TGTGCCAGCTCACCAGGACAGGGGCCGGAATGGGGCTACACCTTC; CDR3aa: CASSPGQGPEWGYTF
v_gene: TRBV7-2; j_gene: TRBJ1-1; d_gene: -; abundance: -; CDR3nt: TGTGCCAGCATCCGAGGGGGGGCTCTGAACACTGAAGCTTTCTTT; CDR3aa: CASIRGGALNTEAFF
v_gene: TRBV27; j_gene: TRBJ2-6; d_gene: TRBD2; abundance: -; CDR3nt: TGTGCCAGCAGCACGGGACTAGTTCCCGTGGGGGCCAACGTCCTGACTTTC; CDR3aa: CASSTGLVPVGANVLTF
v_gene: TRBV29-1; j_gene: TRBJ1-1; d_gene: -; abundance: few; CDR3nt: TGCAGCGTCGTCAGGGTGAACACTGAAGCTTTCTTT; CDR3aa: CSVVRVNTEAFF
v_gene: TRBV27; j_gene: TRBJ2-5; d_gene: TRBD2; abundance: few; CDR3nt: TGTGCCAGCAGCTTCGGCGGGTCTAGCGGGGGGGAGACCCAGTACTTC; CDR3aa: CASSFGGSSGGETQYF
v_gene: TRBV10-3; j_gene: TRBJ1-1; d_gene: -; abundance: -; CDR3nt: TGTGCCATCAGTGGTTTGGCCCGGGATATGAACACTGAAGCTTTCTTT; CDR3aa: CAISGLARDMNTEAFF
v_gene: TRBV5-1; j_gene: TRBJ1-2; d_gene: -; abundance: -; CDR3nt: TGCGCCAGCAGCGTGGGGACACGCGCTAACTATGGCTACACCTTC; CDR3aa: CASSVGTRANYGYTF
v_gene: TRBV6-6; j_gene: TRBJ1-1; d_gene: -; abundance: -; CDR3nt: TGTGCCAGCAGTTACAGCGGGGCCGGAACTGAAGCTTTCTTT; CDR3aa: CASSYSGAGTEAFF
v_gene: TRBV18; j_gene: TRBJ2-3; d_gene: -; abundance: -; CDR3nt: TGTGCCAGCTCACATTCGAGTACCAGCACAGATACGCAGTATTTT; CDR3aa: CASSHSSTSTDTQYF
v_gene: TRBV6-5; j_gene: TRBJ2-4; d_gene: TRBD1; abundance: -; CDR3nt: TGTGCCAGCAGTCGACAGGGCTGGGCCAAAAACATTCAGTACTTC; CDR3aa: CASSRQGWAKNIQYF
v_gene: TRBV7-2; j_gene: TRBJ2-7; d_gene: -; abundance: -; CDR3nt: TGTGCCAGCACCGAAGTCCCAAGTAGGAGCGAGCAGTACTTC; CDR3aa: CASTEVPSRSEQYF
v_gene: TRBV7-2; j_gene: TRBJ1-1; d_gene: -; abundance: -; CDR3nt: TGTGCCAGCAGCTTTACGGCGGGCCCGAACACTGAAGCTTTCTTT; CDR3aa: CASSFTAGPNTEAFF
v_gene: TRBV29-1; j_gene: TRBJ2-3; d_gene: -; abundance: few; CDR3nt: TGCAGCGTTGAAGATCCGGGGGATACGCAGTATTTT; CDR3aa: CSVEDPGDTQYF
v_gene: TRBV7-9; j_gene: TRBJ1-4; d_gene: -; abundance: few; CDR3nt: TGTGCCAGCAGTACCCGGGCCCGGGGGGAAAAACTGTTTTTT; CDR3aa: CASSTRARGEKLFF
v_gene: TRBV6-1; j_gene: TRBJ2-3; d_gene: -; abundance: few; CDR3nt: TGTGCCAGCTGCACCGGTAGCTATACGCAGTATTTT; CDR3aa: CASCTGSYTQYF
v_gene: TRBV5-1; j_gene: TRBJ1-1; d_gene: TRBD1; abundance: -; CDR3nt: TGCGCCAGCAGCTCTGACAGGGTTGAGACTGAAGCTTTCTTT; CDR3aa: CASSSDRVETEAFF
v_gene: TRBV5-1; j_gene: TRBJ1-1; d_gene: -; abundance: few; CDR3nt: TGCGCCAGCAGCGGGGCGGACACACGCTATGAAGCTTTCTTT; CDR3aa: CASSGADTRYEAFF
v_gene: TRBV27; j_gene: TRBJ1-1; d_gene: -; abundance: -; CDR3nt: TGTGCCAGCAGTTTTAGGGGGTCGAACACTGAAGCTTTCTTT; CDR3aa: CASSFRGSNTEAFF
v_gene: TRBV5-1; j_gene: TRBJ2-3; d_gene: -; abundance: -; CDR3nt: TGCGCCAGCAGCTTGGACCTAAGCACAGATACGCAGTATTTT; CDR3aa: CASSLDLSTDTQYF
v_gene: TRBV30; j_gene: TRBJ1-2; d_gene: -; abundance: -; CDR3nt: TGTGCCTGGAGTGTACTTCGGACCAGGGCAATGGGTGGCTACACCTTC; CDR3aa: CAWSVLRTRAMGGYTF
v_gene: TRBV10-3; j_gene: TRBJ2-3; d_gene: -; abundance: many; CDR3nt: TGTGCCATCAGTGACTTTGGTTCAGGCGCAGATACGCAGTATTTT; CDR3aa: CAISDFGSGADTQYF
v_gene: TRBV11-2; j_gene: TRBJ2-1; d_gene: TRBD2; abundance: -; CDR3nt: TGTGCCAGCAGCTCTTCGCGACTAGCGGGGGGGCCGAGAGAGCAGTTCTTC; CDR3aa: CASSSSRLAGGPREQFF
v_gene: TRBV4-1; j_gene: TRBJ1-2; d_gene: TRBD1; abundance: -; CDR3nt: TGCGCCAGCAGCCAAGTCCCCTTTGAGGGGGCGCCGAATGGCTACACCTTC; CDR3aa: CASSQVPFEGAPNGYTF
v_gene: TRBV29-1; j_gene: TRBJ2-5; d_gene: -; abundance: -; CDR3nt: TGCAGCGTTTTCCAAACAGGGAAAAGAGGAGAGACCCAGTACTTC; CDR3aa: CSVFQTGKRGETQYF
v_gene: TRBV28; j_gene: TRBJ1-4; d_gene: -; abundance: few; CDR3nt: TGTGCCAGCAGTTTATGGACAGAGTCAACTAATGAAAAACTGTTTTTT; CDR3aa: CASSLWTESTNEKLFF
v_gene: TRBV5-4; j_gene: TRBJ2-3; d_gene: TRBD2; abundance: -; CDR3nt: TGTGCCAGCAGCCAACTGCTAGCGGGCGGCACAGATACGCAGTATTTT; CDR3aa: CASSQLLAGGTDTQYF
v_gene: TRBV5-1; j_gene: TRBJ1-6; d_gene: -; abundance: -; CDR3nt: TGCGCCAGCAGCTTGGCAGGGGTTCGTTCACCCCTCCACTTT; CDR3aa: CASSLAGVRSPLHF
v_gene: TRBV6-1; j_gene: TRBJ2-7; d_gene: TRBD2; abundance: -; CDR3nt: TGTGCCAGCAGGATACTAGCGGGCTCATACGAGCAGTACTTC; CDR3aa: CASRILAGSYEQYF
v_gene: TRBV28; j_gene: TRBJ2-5; d_gene: TRBD2; abundance: -; CDR3nt: TGTGCCAGCAGTATATTGGGACTAGCGGGAGTTGAGACCCAGTACTTC; CDR3aa: CASSILGLAGVETQYF
v_gene: TRBV28; j_gene: TRBJ2-1; d_gene: TRBD2; abundance: -; CDR3nt: TGTGCCAGCTGGGCCAGCGGGGGGGCACATGAGCAGTTCTTC; CDR3aa: CASWASGGAHEQFF
v_gene: TRBV19; j_gene: TRBJ1-4; d_gene: -; abundance: few; CDR3nt: TGTGCCAGTAATGGGTATGGGGGCGGAAAACTGTTTTTT; CDR3aa: CASNGYGGGKLFF
v_gene: TRBV4-2; j_gene: TRBJ1-5; d_gene: TRBD1; abundance: -; CDR3nt: TGTGCCAGCAGCCCAGGGACAGGCAATCAGCCCCAGCATTTT; CDR3aa: CASSPGTGNQPQHF
v_gene: TRBV19; j_gene: TRBJ2-7; d_gene: -; abundance: -; CDR3nt: TGTGCCAGTAGTATCCTGAGCAGGGAGGCCGAGCAGTACTTC; CDR3aa: CASSILSREAEQYF
v_gene: TRBV11-2; j_gene: TRBJ2-3; d_gene: TRBD2; abundance: few; CDR3nt: TGTGCCAGCAGCTTAGGGCGGGGGAGCACAGATACGCAGTATTTT; CDR3aa: CASSLGRGSTDTQYF
v_gene: TRBV2; j_gene: TRBJ2-7; d_gene: -; abundance: -; CDR3nt: TGTGCCAGCACCCTTGACCGGGGAGCCTACGAGCAGTACTTC; CDR3aa: CASTLDRGAYEQYF
v_gene: TRBV30; j_gene: TRBJ2-2; d_gene: TRBD1; abundance: -; CDR3nt: TGTGCCTGGAGTGCGTATCTACTGTCCCGGGACAGGGGGCGCACCGGGGAGCTGTTTTTT; CDR3aa: CAWSAYLLSRDRGRTGELFF
v_gene: TRBV4-3; j_gene: TRBJ2-7; d_gene: -; abundance: -; CDR3nt: TGCGCCAGCAGCCAAGATCACGCGGGACGCGAGCAGTACTTC; CDR3aa: CASSQDHAGREQYF
v_gene: TRBV2; j_gene: TRBJ1-5; d_gene: TRBD1; abundance: -; CDR3nt: TGTGCCAGCAGACGGGACAGGGGGCATCAGCCCCAGCATTTT; CDR3aa: CASRRDRGHQPQHF
v_gene: TRBV6-1; j_gene: TRBJ2-5; d_gene: -; abundance: -; CDR3nt: TGTGCCAGCAGGGCCGGGACTTCGGAGACCCAGTACTTC; CDR3aa: CASRAGTSETQYF
v_gene: TRBV5-4; j_gene: TRBJ1-6; d_gene: -; abundance: -; CDR3nt: TGTGCCAGCAGCTCGGGGTTGACGAGACGGAATTCACCCCTCCACTTT; CDR3aa: CASSSGLTRRNSPLHF
v_gene: TRBV19; j_gene: TRBJ1-2; d_gene: TRBD1; abundance: -; CDR3nt: TGTGCCAGTACTACTGGGACAGGGAATGGCTACACCTTC; CDR3aa: CASTTGTGNGYTF
v_gene: TRBV18; j_gene: TRBJ2-6; d_gene: -; abundance: few; CDR3nt: TGTGCCAGCTCACCCGGTCGAGGGGGAACCTTCTCTGGGGCCAACGTCCTGACTTTC; CDR3aa: CASSPGRGGTFSGANVLTF
v_gene: TRBV29-1; j_gene: TRBJ2-3; d_gene: TRBD1; abundance: few; CDR3nt: TGCAGCGTCAAAGGACAGGGTGGTAGCACAGATACGCAGTATTTT; CDR3aa: CSVKGQGGSTDTQYF
v_gene: TRBV11-2; j_gene: TRBJ2-1; d_gene: -; abundance: -; CDR3nt: TGTGCCAGCAGCTTGGGAGTTCGGAGGGCCTCCTACAATGAGCAGTTCTTC; CDR3aa: CASSLGVRRASYNEQFF
v_gene: TRBV5-1; j_gene: TRBJ2-7; d_gene: -; abundance: -; CDR3nt: TGCGCCAGCAGCTTGGGGCCCACCGTACAGGTTAGCTCCTACGAGCAGTACTTC; CDR3aa: CASSLGPTVQVSSYEQYF
v_gene: TRBV14; j_gene: TRBJ2-5; d_gene: -; abundance: -; CDR3nt: TGTGCCAGCAGCCCTTTAGTTCCAGAGACCCAGTACTTC; CDR3aa: CASSPLVPETQYF
v_gene: TRBV19; j_gene: TRBJ1-5; d_gene: TRBD1; abundance: few; CDR3nt: TGTGCCAGTAGTATTCTTCGGGGGACAGGGCGAAGCAATCAGCCCCAGCATTTT; CDR3aa: CASSILRGTGRSNQPQHF